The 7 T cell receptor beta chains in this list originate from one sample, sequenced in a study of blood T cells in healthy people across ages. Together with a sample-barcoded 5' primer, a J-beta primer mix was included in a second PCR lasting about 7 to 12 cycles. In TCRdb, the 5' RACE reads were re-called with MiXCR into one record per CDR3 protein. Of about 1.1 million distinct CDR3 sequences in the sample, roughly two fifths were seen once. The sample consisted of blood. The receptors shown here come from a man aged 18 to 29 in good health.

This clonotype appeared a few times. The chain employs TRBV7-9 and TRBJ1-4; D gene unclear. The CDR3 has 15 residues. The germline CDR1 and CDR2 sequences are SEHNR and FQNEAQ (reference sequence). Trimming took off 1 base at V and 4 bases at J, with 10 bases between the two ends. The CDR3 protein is CASSLESGFNEKLFF. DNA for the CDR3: TGTGCCAGCAGCTTAGAGTCCGGGTTTAATGAAAAACTGTTTTTT.

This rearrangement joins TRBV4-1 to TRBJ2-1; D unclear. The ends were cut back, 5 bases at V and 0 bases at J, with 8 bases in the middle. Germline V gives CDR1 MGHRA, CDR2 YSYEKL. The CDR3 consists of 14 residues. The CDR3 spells CASSSSHSYNEQFF. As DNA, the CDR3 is TGCGCCAGCAGCTCAAGCCACTCCTACAATGAGCAGTTCTTC.

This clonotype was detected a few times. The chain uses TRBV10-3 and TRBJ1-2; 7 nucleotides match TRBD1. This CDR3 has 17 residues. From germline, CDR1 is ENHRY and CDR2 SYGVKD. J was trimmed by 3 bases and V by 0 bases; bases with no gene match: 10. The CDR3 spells CAISESREAGGDYGYTF. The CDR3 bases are TGTGCCATCAGTGAGTCGAGGGAGGCAGGGGGAGACTATGGCTACACCTTC.

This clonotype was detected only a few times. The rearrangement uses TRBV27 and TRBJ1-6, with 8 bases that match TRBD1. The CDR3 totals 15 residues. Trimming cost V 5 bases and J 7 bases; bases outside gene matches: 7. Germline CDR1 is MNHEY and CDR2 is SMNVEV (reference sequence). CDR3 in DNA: TGTGCCAGCAGTCCCCGACAGGGGAGGAATTCACCCCTCCACTTT. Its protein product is CASSPRQGRNSPLHF.

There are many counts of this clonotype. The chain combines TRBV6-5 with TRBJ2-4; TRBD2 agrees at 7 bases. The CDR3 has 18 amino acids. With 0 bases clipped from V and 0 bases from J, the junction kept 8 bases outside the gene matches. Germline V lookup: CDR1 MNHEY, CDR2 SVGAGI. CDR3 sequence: CASSYSWGEGIAKNIQYF. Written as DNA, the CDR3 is TGTGCCAGCAGTTACTCCTGGGGGGAGGGAATAGCCAAAAACATTCAGTACTTC.

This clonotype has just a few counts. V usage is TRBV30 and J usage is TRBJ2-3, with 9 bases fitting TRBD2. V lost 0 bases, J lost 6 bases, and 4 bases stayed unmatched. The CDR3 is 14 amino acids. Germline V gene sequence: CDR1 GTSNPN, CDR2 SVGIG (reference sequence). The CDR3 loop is CAWSVGGGADTQYF. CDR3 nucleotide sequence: TGTGCCTGGAGTGTCGGCGGGGGGGCTGATACGCAGTATTTT.

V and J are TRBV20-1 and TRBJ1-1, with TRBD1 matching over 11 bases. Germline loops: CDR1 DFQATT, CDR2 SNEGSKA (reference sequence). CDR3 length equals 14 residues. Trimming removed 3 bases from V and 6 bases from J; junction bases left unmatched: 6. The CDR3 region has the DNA TGCAGTGCTAGCTGGGGGACAGGGGGGGCTGAAGCTTTCTTT. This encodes CSASWGTGGAEAFF.